This T cell receptor (beta chain) was observed in a study of Graves' ophthalmopathy and Graves' hyperthyroidism. RNA transcripts were the template, and TCR beta CDR3 regions were amplified from them. The first-round RT-PCR employed HTBI primers together with the Qiagen OneStep RT-PCR kit. A multiplex PCR was then performed as the second round. TCRdb reprocessed the multiplex PCR reads via MiXCR and lists one record per CDR3 protein. The sample holds about 550,000 distinct CDR3 sequences, 35% to 40% seen once. CDR3 length equals 13 residues. The germline V gene encodes CDR1 MNHEY and CDR2 SVGAGI. V gene TRBV6-5 combines with J gene TRBJ1-5, with TRBD2 matching over 7 bases. The DNA end lines up better with TRBJ2-3; the J call may be wrong. Sequencing was carried out using peripheral blood or thyroid tissue (not recorded which). This TCR was recovered from an adult man with Graves' hyperthyroidism. In nucleotides, the CDR3 is TGTGCCAGCAGCCTAGCGGCGACAGATACGCAGTATTTT. Residues: CASSLAATDTQYF.